This T cell receptor (beta chain) was documented in a study of blood T cell repertoires in COVID-19. As for the study in general: Samples of COVID-19 (acute and convalescent) were obtained from the United States, Italy and Spain.

The assay was immunoSEQ multiplex PCR, and TCRdb's table has in-frame clones only and misses some. Seen here are approximately 330,000 clones, about nine tenths observed once, and the top ten hold more than 7.5%. The receptor was isolated from a young man with COVID-19, enrolled during active disease. Sample: peripheral blood.

CDR3 DNA: TGCGCCAGCAGCATAAGACAGGGGGCGGAAGGAGAGACCCAGTACTTC. Residues: CASSIRQGAEGETQYF. The J gene is TRBJ2-5, the V gene TRBV5-1; 10 nucleotides match TRBD1. The CDR3 spans 16 residues. V was clipped by 4 bases and J by 4 bases; unmatched bases: 10. The V gene's germline CDR1 is SGHRS and CDR2 YFSETQ.